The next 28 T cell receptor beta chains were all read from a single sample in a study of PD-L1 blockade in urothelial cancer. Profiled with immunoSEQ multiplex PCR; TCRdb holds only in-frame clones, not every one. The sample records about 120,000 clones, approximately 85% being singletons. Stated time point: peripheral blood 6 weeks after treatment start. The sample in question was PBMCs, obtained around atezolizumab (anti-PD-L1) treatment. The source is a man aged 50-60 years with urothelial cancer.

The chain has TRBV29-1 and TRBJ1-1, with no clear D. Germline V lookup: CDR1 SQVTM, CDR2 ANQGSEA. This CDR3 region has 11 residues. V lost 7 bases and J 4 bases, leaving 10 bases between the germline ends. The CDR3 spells CSDEGPTEAFF. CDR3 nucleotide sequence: TGCAGCGACGAGGGCCCCACTGAAGCTTTCTTT.

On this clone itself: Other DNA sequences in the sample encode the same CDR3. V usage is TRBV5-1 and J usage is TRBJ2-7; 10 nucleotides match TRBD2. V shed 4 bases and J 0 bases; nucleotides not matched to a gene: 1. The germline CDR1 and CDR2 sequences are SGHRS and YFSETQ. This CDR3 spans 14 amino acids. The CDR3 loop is CASSLAGVSYEQYF. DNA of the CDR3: TGCGCCAGCAGCCTAGCGGGAGTCTCCTACGAGCAGTACTTC. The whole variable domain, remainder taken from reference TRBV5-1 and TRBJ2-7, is KAGVTQTPRYLIKTRGQQVTLSCSPISGHRSVSWYQQTPGQGLQFLFEYFSETQRNKGNFPGRFSGRQFSNSRSEMNVSTLELGDSALYLCASSLAGVSYEQYFGPGTRLTVT.

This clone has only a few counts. CDR3 DNA: TGCGCCAGCGCCAGGTCCCTAGCCCAAACCTATACCTACGAGCAGTACTTC. This translates into CASARSLAQTYTYEQYF. The chain joins TRBV23-1 to TRBJ2-7; weak D call: TRBD2 (5 bases). TRBV23-1 is an ORF; its function is uncertain. V lost 8 bases to trimming and J lost 2 bases, with 25 bases between them. The CDR3 covers 17 residues.

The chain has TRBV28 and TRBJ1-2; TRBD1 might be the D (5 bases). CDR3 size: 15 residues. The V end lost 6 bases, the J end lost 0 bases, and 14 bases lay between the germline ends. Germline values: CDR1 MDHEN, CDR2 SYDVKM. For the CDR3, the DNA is TGTGCCAGCAGCCCAACAGGATTAGCTAACTATGGCTACACCTTC. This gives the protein CASSPTGLANYGYTF.

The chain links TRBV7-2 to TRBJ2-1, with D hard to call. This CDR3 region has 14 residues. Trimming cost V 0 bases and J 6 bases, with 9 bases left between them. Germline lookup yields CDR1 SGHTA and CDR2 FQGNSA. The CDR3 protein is CASSLARQPNEQFF. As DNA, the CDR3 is TGTGCCAGCAGCTTAGCCAGACAACCCAATGAGCAGTTCTTC.

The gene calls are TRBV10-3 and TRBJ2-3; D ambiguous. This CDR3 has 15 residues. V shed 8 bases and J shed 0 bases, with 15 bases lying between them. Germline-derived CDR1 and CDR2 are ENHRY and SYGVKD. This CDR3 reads CAISNYGGSTDTQYF. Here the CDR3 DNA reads TGTGCCATCTCCAACTACGGCGGCAGCACAGATACGCAGTATTTT.

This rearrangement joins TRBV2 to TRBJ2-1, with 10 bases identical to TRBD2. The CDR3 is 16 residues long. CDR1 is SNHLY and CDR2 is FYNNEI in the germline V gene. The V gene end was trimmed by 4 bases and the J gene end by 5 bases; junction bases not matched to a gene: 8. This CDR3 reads CASSGRRLAGDNEQFF. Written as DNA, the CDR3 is TGTGCCAGCAGTGGGAGGAGGCTAGCGGGGGACAATGAGCAGTTCTTC.

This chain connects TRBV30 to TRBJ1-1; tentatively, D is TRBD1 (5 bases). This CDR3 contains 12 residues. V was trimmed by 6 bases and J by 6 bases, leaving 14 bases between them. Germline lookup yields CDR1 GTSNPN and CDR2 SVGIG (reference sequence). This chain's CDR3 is CACTQAGPEAFF. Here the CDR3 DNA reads TGTGCCTGCACTCAGGCAGGGCCTGAAGCTTTCTTT.

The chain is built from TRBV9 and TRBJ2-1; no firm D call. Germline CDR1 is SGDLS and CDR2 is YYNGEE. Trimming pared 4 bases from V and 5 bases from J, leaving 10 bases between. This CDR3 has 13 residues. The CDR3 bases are TGTGCCAGCAGCCCCGAGAGTCACAATGAGCAGTTCTTC. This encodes CASSPESHNEQFF.

CDR3 region: CATSTRLDRDTQYF. CDR3 coding DNA: TGTGCCACCAGCACACGGCTAGATAGGGATACGCAGTATTTT. This rearrangement joins TRBV15 to TRBJ2-3; D is undetermined. The CDR3 runs to 14 residues. The germline gives CDR1 LNHNV, CDR2 YYDKDF (reference sequence). The germline V and J ends were trimmed by 4 bases and 6 bases, with 14 bases remaining between them. Variable domain in full (rest from reference TRBV15 and TRBJ2-3): DAMVIQNPRYQVTQFGKPVTLSCSQTLNHNVMYWYQQKSSQAPKLLFHYYDKDFNNEADTPDNFQSRRPNTSFCFLDIRSPGLGDTAMYLCATSTRLDRDTQYFGPGTRLTVL.

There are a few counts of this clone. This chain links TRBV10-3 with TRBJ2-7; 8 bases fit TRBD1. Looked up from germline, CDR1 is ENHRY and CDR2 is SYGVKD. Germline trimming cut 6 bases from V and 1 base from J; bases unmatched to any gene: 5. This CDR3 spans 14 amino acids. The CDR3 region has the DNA TGTGCCATCAGGACCGACAGGGGTTCCTACGAGCAGTACTTC. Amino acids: CAIRTDRGSYEQYF.

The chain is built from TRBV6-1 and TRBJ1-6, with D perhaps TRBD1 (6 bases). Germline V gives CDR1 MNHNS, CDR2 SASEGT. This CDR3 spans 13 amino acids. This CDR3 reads CGTRTEYNSPLHF. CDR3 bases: TGTGGTACTAGGACAGAGTATAATTCACCCCTCCACTTT.

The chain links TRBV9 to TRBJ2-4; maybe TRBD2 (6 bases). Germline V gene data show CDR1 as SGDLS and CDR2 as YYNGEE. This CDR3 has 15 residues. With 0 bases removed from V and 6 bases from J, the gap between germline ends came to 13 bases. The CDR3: CASSVEADYRNIQYF. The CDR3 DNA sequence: TGTGCCAGCAGCGTAGAGGCGGACTACAGAAACATTCAGTACTTC.

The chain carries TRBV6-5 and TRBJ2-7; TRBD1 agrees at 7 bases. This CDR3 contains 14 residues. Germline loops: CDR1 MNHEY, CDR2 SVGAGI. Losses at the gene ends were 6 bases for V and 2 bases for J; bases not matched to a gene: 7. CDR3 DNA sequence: TGTGCCAGCAGGAGCCGGGGACAGACCTACGAGCAGTACTTC. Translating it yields CASRSRGQTYEQYF.

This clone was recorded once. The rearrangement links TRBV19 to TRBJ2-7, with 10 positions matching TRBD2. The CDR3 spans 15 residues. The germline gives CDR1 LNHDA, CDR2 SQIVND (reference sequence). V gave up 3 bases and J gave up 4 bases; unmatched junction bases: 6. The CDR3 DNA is TGTGCCAGTAGTATCGGCCTAGCGGGAGCGTACGAGCAGTACTTC. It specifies CASSIGLAGAYEQYF.

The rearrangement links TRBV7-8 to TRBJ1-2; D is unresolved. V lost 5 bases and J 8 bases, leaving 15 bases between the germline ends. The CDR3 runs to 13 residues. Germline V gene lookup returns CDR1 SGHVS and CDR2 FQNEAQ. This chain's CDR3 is CASSIGGGRGYTF. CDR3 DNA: TGTGCCAGCAGCATCGGTGGCGGTCGAGGCTACACCTTC.

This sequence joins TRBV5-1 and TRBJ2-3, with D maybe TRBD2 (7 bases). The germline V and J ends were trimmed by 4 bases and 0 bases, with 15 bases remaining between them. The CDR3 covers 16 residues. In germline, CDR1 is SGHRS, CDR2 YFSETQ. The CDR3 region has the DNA TGCGCCAGCAGCCTAAGGGGGGGGCTAAGCACAGATACGCAGTATTTT. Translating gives CASSLRGGLSTDTQYF.

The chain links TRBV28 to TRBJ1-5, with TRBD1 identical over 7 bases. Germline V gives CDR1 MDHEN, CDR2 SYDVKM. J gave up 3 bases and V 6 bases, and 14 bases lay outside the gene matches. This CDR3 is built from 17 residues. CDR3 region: CASRRRQGGGSNQPQHF. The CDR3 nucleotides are TGTGCCAGCAGACGTAGACAGGGTGGCGGCTCCAATCAGCCCCAGCATTTT.

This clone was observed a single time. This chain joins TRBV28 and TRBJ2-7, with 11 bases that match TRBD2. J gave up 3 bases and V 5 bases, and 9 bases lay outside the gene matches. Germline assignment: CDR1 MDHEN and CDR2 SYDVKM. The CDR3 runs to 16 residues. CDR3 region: CASSPRTSGFFYEQYF. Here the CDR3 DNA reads TGTGCCAGCAGTCCCAGGACTAGCGGGTTCTTCTACGAGCAGTACTTC.

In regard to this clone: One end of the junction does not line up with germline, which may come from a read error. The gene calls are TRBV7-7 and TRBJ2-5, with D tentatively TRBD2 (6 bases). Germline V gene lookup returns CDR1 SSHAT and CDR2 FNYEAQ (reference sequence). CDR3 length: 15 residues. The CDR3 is CASSFEGGNAETQYF. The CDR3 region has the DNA TGTGCTAGCAGCTTCGAGGGCGGGAACGCAGAGACCCAGTACTTC.

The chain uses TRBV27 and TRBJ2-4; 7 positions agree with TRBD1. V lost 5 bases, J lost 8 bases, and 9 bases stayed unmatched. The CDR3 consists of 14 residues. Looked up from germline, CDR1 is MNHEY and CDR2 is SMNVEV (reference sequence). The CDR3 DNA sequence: TGTGCCAGCAGTAAACAGGGGAATCGGGACATTCAGTACTTC. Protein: CASSKQGNRDIQYF.

The CDR3 loop is CASSLLPGQNTEAFF. Written as DNA, the CDR3 is TGTGCCAGCAGCCTCCTCCCGGGTCAGAACACTGAAGCTTTCTTT. The rearrangement links TRBV7-3 to TRBJ1-1; unclear D gene. This CDR3 has 15 residues. Germline values: CDR1 SGHTA, CDR2 FQGTGA. Between the trimmed V and J ends, which lost 5 bases and 1 base, there was a span of 14 bases.

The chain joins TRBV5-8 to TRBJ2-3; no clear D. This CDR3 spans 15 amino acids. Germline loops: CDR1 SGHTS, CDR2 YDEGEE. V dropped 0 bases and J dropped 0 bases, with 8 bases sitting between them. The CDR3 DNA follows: TGTGCCAGCAGCTTGGAAGCCGTTAGCACAGATACGCAGTATTTT. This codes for CASSLEAVSTDTQYF. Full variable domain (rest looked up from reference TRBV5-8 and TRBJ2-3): EAGVTQSPTHLIKTRGQQATLRCSPISGHTSVYWYQQALGLGLQFLLWYDEGEERNRGNFPPRFSGRQFPNYSSELNVNALELEDSALYLCASSLEAVSTDTQYFGPGTRLTVL.

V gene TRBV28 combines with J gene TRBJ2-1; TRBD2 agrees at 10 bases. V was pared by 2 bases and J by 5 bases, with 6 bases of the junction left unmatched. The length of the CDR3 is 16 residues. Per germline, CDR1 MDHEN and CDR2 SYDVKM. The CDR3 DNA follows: TGTGCCAGCAGTTTAGGGGCTAGCGGGAGAAACAATGAGCAGTTCTTC. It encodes CASSLGASGRNNEQFF.

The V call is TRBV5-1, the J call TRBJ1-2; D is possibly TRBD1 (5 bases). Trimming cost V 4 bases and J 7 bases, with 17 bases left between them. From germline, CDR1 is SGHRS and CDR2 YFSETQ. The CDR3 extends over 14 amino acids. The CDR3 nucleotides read TGCGCCAGCAGCCCGCTGCGGGGGAGGGTTGGCTACACCTTC. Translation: CASSPLRGRVGYTF.

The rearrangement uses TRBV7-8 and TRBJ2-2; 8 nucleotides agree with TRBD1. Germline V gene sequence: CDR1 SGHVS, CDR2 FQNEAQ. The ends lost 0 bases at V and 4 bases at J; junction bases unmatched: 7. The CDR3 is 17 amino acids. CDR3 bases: TGTGCCAGCAGCTTAGCGCCAGGGGGCGCCGTCACCGGGGAGCTGTTTTTT. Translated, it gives CASSLAPGGAVTGELFF.

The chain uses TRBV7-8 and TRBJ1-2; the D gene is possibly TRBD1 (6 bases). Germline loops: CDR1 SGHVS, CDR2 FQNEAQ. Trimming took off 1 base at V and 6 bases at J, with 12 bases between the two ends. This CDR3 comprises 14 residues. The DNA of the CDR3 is TGTGCCAGCAGCTTAGTTACGTCAGGGGATGGCTACACCTTC. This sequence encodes CASSLVTSGDGYTF.

The CDR3 DNA sequence: TGTGCCAGCAGCTTAAGATTAGATCAGCCCCAGCATTTT. This translates into CASSLRLDQPQHF. The chain combines TRBV7-8 with TRBJ1-5, with D unclear. Trimming cost V 2 bases and J 5 bases, with 7 bases left between them. CDR1 SGHVS and CDR2 FQNEAQ come from the germline V gene. The length of the CDR3 is 13 residues.